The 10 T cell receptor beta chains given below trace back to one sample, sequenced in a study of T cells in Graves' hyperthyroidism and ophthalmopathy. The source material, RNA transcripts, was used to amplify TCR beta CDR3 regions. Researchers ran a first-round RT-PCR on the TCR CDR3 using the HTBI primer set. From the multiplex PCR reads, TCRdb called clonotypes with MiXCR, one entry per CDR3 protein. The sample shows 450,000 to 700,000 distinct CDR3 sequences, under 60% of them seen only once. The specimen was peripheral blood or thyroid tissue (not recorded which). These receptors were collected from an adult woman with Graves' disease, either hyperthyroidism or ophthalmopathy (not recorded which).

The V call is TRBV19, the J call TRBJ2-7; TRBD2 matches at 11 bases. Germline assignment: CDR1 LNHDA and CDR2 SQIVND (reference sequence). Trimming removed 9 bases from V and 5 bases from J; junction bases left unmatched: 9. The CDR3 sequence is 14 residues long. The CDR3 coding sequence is TGTGCCAGCCGTCAGACTAGCGGGACTGACGAGCAGTACTTC. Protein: CASRQTSGTDEQYF.

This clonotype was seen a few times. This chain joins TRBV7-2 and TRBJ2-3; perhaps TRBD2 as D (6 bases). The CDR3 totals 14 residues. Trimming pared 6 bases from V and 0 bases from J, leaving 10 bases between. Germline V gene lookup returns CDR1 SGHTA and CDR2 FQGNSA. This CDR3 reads CASRGGVSTDTQYF. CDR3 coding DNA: TGTGCCAGCAGGGGCGGGGTAAGCACAGATACGCAGTATTTT.

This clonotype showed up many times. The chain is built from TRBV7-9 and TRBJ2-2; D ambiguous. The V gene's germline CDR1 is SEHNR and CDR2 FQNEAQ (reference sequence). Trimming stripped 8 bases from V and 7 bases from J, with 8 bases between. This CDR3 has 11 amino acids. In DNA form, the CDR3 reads TGTGCCAGCTATATGCACGGGGAGCTGTTTTTT. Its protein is CASYMHGELFF.

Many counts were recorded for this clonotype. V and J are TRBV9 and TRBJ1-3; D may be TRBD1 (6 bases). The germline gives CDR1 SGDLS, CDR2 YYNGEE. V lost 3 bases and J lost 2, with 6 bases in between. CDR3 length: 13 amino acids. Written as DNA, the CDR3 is TGTGCCAGCAGCGGGACAGCTGGAAACACCATATATTTT. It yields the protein CASSGTAGNTIYF.

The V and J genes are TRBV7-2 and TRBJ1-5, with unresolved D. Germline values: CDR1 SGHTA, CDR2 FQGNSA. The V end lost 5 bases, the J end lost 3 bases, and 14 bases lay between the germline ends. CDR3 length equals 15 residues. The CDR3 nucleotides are TGTGCCAGCAGCCAAGGACCGGCAGACAATCAGCCCCAGCATTTT. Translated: CASSQGPADNQPQHF.

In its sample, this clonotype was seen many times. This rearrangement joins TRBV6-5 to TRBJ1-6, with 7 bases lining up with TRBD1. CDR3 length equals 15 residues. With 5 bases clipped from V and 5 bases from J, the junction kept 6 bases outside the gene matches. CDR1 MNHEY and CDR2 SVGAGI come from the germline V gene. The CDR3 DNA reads TGTGCCAGCAGTACCCGGGACAGCAATAATTCACCCCTCCACTTT. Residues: CASSTRDSNNSPLHF.

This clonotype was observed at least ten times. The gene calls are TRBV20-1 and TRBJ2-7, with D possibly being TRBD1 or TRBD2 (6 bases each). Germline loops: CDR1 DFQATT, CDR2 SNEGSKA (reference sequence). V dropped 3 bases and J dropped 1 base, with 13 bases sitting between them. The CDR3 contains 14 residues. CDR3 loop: CSASPRGPSYEQYF. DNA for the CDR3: TGCAGTGCTAGCCCCCGGGGGCCTTCCTACGAGCAGTACTTC.

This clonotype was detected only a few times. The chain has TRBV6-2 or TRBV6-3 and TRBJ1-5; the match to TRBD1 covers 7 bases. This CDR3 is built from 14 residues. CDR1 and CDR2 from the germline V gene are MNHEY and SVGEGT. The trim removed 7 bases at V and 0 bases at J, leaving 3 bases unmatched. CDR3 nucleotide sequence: TGTGCCAGCACCGACAGGGTTAGCAATCAGCCCCAGCATTTT. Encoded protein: CASTDRVSNQPQHF.

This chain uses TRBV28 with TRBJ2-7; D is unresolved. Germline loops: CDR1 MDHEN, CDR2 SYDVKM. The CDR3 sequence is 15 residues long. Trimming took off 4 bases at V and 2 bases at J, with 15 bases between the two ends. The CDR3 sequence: CASSSTFTATYEQYF. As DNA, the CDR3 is TGTGCCAGCAGTTCCACATTCACCGCCACCTACGAGCAGTACTTC. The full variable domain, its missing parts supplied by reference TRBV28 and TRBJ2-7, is DVKVTQSSRYLVKRTGEKVFLECVQDMDHENMFWYRQDPGLGLRLIYFSYDVKMKEKGDIPEGYSVSREKKERFSLILESASTNQTSMYLCASSSTFTATYEQYFGPGTRLTVT.

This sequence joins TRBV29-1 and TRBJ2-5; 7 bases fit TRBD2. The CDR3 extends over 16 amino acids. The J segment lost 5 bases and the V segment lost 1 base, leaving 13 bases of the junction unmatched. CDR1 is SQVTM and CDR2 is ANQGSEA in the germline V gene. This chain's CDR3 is CSVEVLAAVRRETQYF. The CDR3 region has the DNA TGCAGCGTTGAAGTCCTAGCGGCCGTTAGGCGGGAGACCCAGTACTTC.